This T cell receptor beta chain comes out of a study of CD4 T cells in relation to SARS-CoV-2 and coronaviruses (dated by TCRdb to about 2021). Context from the whole study: The full convalescent cohort of more than ten patients had a median age of around 40 years, ranging from about 20 to 72 years. Of the approximately 12 convalescent patients, 8 were male and 4 were female, and two of the subjects were Hispanic. Using patient-derived lymphoblastoid cell lines, the shared crossreactive spike epitopes were mapped to their HLA restriction. At the level of individual TCR clonotypes, the study measured memory CD4+ T cell crossreactivity between SARS-CoV-2 spike protein and common cold coronavirus spike proteins. The Adaptive Biotechnologies TCR-sequencing kit was used for samples from a few pre-COVID donors and for the naive versus memory experiments, whereas the other data were Illumina-based. A different, Illumina-based TCR-beta assay was used to sequence expansion assays from other donors in the study. What the authors observed across the whole study: About 65% of donors had memory CD4+ clonotypes that crossrecognized SARS-CoV-2 and at least one common cold coronavirus spike. Because no donor provided both pre-pandemic and post-infection samples, tracing the source of pre-existing responses was limited. Small numbers of patients and of tested TCRs were a limitation of the study. Because the crossreactivity analysis focused on spike protein, crossreactivity against other viral proteins was not assessed. Sequencing naive versus memory cells indicated that the assay picks up memory recall responses, not primary responses primed during culture. Crossreactive clones showed significantly weaker SARS-CoV-2-driven expansion than monoreactive clones, consistent with antigenic imprinting.

Worth noting for this clone: This clone's antigen is unknown. Base qualities are not provided; no much larger clone lies one nucleotide away.

Naive and memory CD4+ T cells were separated from cryopreserved PBMCs by CD4 enrichment followed by EasySep naive CD4+ T cell enrichment. Ficoll-Paque PLUS gradient centrifugation was used to isolate PBMCs from either whole blood or leukapheresis product. PBMCs were either cryopreserved at -140 degrees C or used fresh in the expansion assay. The QIAamp Micro DNA Kit was used to extract genomic DNA from the CD4+ T cells. Uncultured naive and memory CD4+ T cell DNA received deep-resolution immunoSEQ TCR-beta sequencing. The published analysis was carried out like this. During preprocessing, nonproductive sequences were removed, as were CDR3s that did not start with C, did not end with F or W, or were shorter than 7 amino acids. Cultured and uncultured naive and memory CD4+ repertoires were searched for CDR3s previously identified as spike- and CEF-reactive. Pairwise Levenshtein distance, computed with the stringdist R package after three terminal residues were trimmed from each end, was used as the measure of CDR3 homology. This is the immuneACCESS table as TCRdb keeps it, with only in-frame sequences that have V and J called. A part of the clones is gone; compared with another copy, unresolved V genes explain less than half, and the rest is unexplained. That table furnishes V, J and clone size, whereas the DNA furnished D and trimming. The sample data list 58,000 or so clones, and about 90% of these were observed just once. About 0.36% of the sample is taken by the ten largest.

Sequencing was performed on naive CD4+ T cells from PBMCs. Sample cell subset or site, as interpreted from the label and publication: naive CD4+ T cells isolated by negative enrichment. The receptor's source is an adult with COVID-19.

The CDR3 has the sequence CASSSLAGGPDEQYF. The nucleotide sequence is given as TGCGCCAGCAGCTCACTAGCGGGAGGGCCGGACGAGCAGTACTTC. The chain was built from TRBV5-1 and TRBJ2-7, and TRBD2 matches 13 of the central bases. The CDR3 has 15 amino acids, counting the end cysteine and phenylalanine. The kept DNA is CDR3 alone, 45 bases in frame from the first base. Ends trimmed: V by 3 bases, J by 5 bases; bases unmatched to a gene: 5. The germline V gene provides CDR1 SGHRS and CDR2 YFSETQ.